This TCR beta chain is from a study of T-cell reconstitution after alpha-beta-depleted transplantation in children. Study conclusions and caveats: Diversity and T-cell counts at one year after transplant derived mostly from new T cells.

This sample's TCRbeta library carried unique molecular identifier barcodes. TCRdb ran MiXCR on the PCR reads and lists one entry per CDR3 protein. The sample includes about 78,000 distinct CDR3 sequences, roughly 13% of them seen just once. CDR1 SGDLS and CDR2 YYNGEE come from the germline V gene. The CDR3 runs 19 residues. Trimming cost V 5 bases and J 2 bases; bases outside gene matches: 14. Only a few counts were recorded for this clonotype. Its target is unknown. The sequences come from PBMCs, mostly from graft donor cells, collected 180 days after TCRalphabeta/CD19-depleted stem cell transplant. The chain recombines TRBV9 with TRBJ2-1, with TRBD2 matching over 12 bases. The source of this sequence is a male patient between 2 and 10 years old who had a stem cell transplant for acute lymphoblastic leukemia, so the T cells may come from the graft donor. This CDR3 is CASSSPTSGSGGPYNEQFF. The DNA of the CDR3 is TGTGCCAGCAGTTCGCCGACTAGCGGGAGTGGAGGGCCCTACAATGAGCAGTTCTTC.